The present entry profiles one T cell receptor beta chain with its context. These data are taken from a study of CD8+ T cells in alopecia areata. The V gene lost 2 bases and the J gene lost 7 bases, with 5 bases spanning the gap. The CDR3 loop spans 10 amino acids. CDR1 is SQVTM, CDR2 ANQGSEA, per germline. Once RNA had been extracted, it was reverse transcribed into cDNA to act as the sequencing template. TCRdb keeps only in-frame clones here, not all; method: immunoSEQ multiplex PCR. This table holds roughly 170,000 clones, 50% to 60% found once. Sequenced here: CD4+ T cells sorted from blood, sampled at week 0. The sequence derives from a human donor with alopecia areata. V and J are TRBV29-1 and TRBJ1-2; D unresolved. The CDR3 protein is CSVESPGYTF. As DNA, the CDR3 is TGCAGCGTTGAATCCCCTGGCTACACCTTC.